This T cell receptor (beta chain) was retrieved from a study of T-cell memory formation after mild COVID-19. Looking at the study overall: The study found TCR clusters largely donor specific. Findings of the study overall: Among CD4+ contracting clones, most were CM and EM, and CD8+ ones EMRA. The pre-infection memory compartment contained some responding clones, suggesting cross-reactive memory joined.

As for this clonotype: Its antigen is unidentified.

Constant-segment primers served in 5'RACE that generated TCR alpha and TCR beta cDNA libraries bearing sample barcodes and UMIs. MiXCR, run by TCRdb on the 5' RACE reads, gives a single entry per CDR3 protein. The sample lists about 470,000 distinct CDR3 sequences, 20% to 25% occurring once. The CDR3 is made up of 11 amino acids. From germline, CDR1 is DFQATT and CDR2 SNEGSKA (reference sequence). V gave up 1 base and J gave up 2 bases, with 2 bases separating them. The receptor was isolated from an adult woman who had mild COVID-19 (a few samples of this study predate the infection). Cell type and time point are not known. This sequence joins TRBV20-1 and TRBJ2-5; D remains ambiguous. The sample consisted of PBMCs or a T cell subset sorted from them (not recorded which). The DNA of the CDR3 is TGCAGTGCTAGAGCACAAGAGACCCAGTACTTC. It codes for CSARAQETQYF.